These T cell receptor beta chains were read from a single sample in a study of cytomegalovirus exposure and HLA in healthy donors. The repertoire was sequenced with immunoSEQ multiplex PCR; TCRdb's copy has only in-frame clones and lacks some. The profile shows some 180,000 clones, over 70% of them singletons. Material: PBMCs. The receptors here all came from a man between 18 and 29 years old in good health and CMV-seronegative. Each CDR3 is given with its conserved first and last residue. A D gene is named only where the DNA matches it firmly. Clone size is stated in some rows and not others, as once, few, many or a class when expanded.

d_gene	abundance	v_gene	j_gene	CDR3aa	CDR3nt
TRBD2	NA	TRBV14	TRBJ2-7	CASSQGLAGVAYEQYF	TGTGCCAGCAGCCAAGGGCTAGCGGGAGTAGCCTACGAGCAGTACTTC
TRBD1	NA	TRBV19	TRBJ1-2	CASSIGGQGLYGYTF	TGTGCCAGTAGTATAGGTGGACAGGGCCTGTATGGCTACACCTTC
TRBD1	NA	TRBV7-8	TRBJ2-7	CASSPRQGKQYF	TGTGCCAGCAGCCCCCGACAGGGGAAACAGTACTTC
TRBD2	NA	TRBV18	TRBJ2-7	CASSPGPGGQLF	TGTGCCAGCTCACCGGGCCCGGGGGGGCAACTCTTC
NA	few	TRBV30	TRBJ2-7	CAWTRGGDSYEQYF	TGTGCCTGGACGCGAGGGGGTGACTCCTACGAGCAGTACTTC
NA	NA	TRBV7-2	TRBJ2-5	CASSLEPNPQETQYF	TGTGCCAGCAGCTTAGAGCCGAACCCACAAGAGACCCAGTACTTC
NA	NA	TRBV30	TRBJ1-4	CAWSVLGGGREKLFF	TGTGCCTGGAGTGTACTTGGGGGGGGTAGGGAAAAACTGTTTTTT
TRBD1	NA	TRBV19	TRBJ1-4	CASSMGQAPINEKLFF	TGTGCCAGTAGTATGGGACAGGCGCCGATTAATGAAAAACTGTTTTTT
TRBD1	NA	TRBV27	TRBJ1-2	CASSPLGQGINGYTF	TGTGCCAGCAGTCCCCTGGGACAGGGGATAAATGGCTACACCTTC
TRBD1	few	TRBV18	TRBJ2-1	CASSFTGGWGEQFF	TGTGCCAGCTCCTTTACAGGGGGCTGGGGTGAGCAGTTCTTC
NA	NA	TRBV6-1	TRBJ1-5	CASSERGGYQPQHF	TGTGCCAGCAGTGAACGGGGGGGCTATCAGCCCCAGCATTTT
TRBD1	NA	TRBV5-1	TRBJ2-3	CASSPGQGADTQYF	TGCGCCAGCAGCCCAGGACAGGGCGCAGATACGCAGTATTTT
NA	NA	TRBV9	TRBJ2-5	CASSVSGRGLETQYF	TGTGCCAGCAGCGTATCCGGGCGGGGCTTAGAGACCCAGTACTTC
NA	NA	TRBV6-5	TRBJ1-1	CASSYSKGARRAFF	TGTGCCAGCAGTTACTCTAAAGGGGCCCGAAGGGCTTTCTTT
TRBD2	NA	TRBV4-2	TRBJ2-1	CASSQIKGGLVGNEQFF	TGTGCCAGCAGCCAGATCAAAGGGGGACTAGTGGGCAATGAGCAGTTCTTC